This TCR beta chain was identified during a study of blood T cell repertoires in COVID-19 (dated by TCRdb to the early 2020s). At the level of the whole study: Recovered participants in ImmuneRACE Cohort 3 were defined by two consecutive negative NP/OP PCR tests, clearance by a healthcare professional, or resolution of symptoms. Samples from collaborators originated in the United States, Italy and Spain and spanned both the acute and convalescent phases of COVID-19. The prospective study material was composed of cDNA or gDNA derived from T cells, B-cell-depleted T cells, or PBMCs. Deeply sampled blood TCRbeta repertoires from subjects exposed to, actively infected with, or recovered from COVID-19 were included in the dataset. A freely available public database, intended as a resource for researchers studying the immune response to SARS-CoV-2, is where the repertoires were released. Samples came from the ongoing ImmuneRACE study (first 160 participants) plus 1,254 subjects from 6 global collaborators. Nearly every sample came with metadata listing a de-identified subject ID, COVID-19 status, age in years and sex. Where available, HLA class I and class II types were obtained from metadata supplied by the sample provider rather than from assay-based typing.

In the prospective study, participants were roughly 18 to 100 years old, resided in 20 to 30 geographic areas of the United States, and were enrolled through a virtual design. In the prospective study, participants were assigned to cohorts based on the clinical history participants reported in a screening survey and a study questionnaire. Mobile phlebotomists in the prospective study collected whole blood, serum and a nasopharyngeal or oropharyngeal swab from every participant. Additional blood draws and questionnaires over an approximately 2-month period could optionally be provided by prospective study participants. Blood samples from the prospective study were shipped frozen or at room temperature prior to DNA extraction. TCRbeta CDR3 regions were amplified from genomic DNA using the immunoSEQ Assay, a bias-controlled multiplex PCR. Turning to the authors' computational methods: Within the assay, amplification of reference gene primers was used to estimate how many nucleated cells each sample contained. To quantify the absolute abundance of each unique TCRbeta CDR3 rearrangement, sequence reads were collapsed and filtered. Productive Simpson clonality was computed per sample as the square root of Simpson's diversity index over productive rearrangements. As stored in TCRdb, this immuneACCESS dataset retains in-frame rearrangements with V and J assigned. A fraction of the clones does not appear; measured against another copy, unresolved V genes explain less than half of the discrepancy, and the remainder lacks a known reason. V and J calls and clone size follow that table, whereas D and trimming were derived from the DNA. This sample comprises approximately 360,000 clones, around 87% of them detected only once. The ten largest clones add up to roughly 2% of the sample.

Study-wide findings and limitations: The amount of clinical and demographic metadata varied by source and participant and was provided uncurated.

Its CDR3 holds 14 amino acids, cysteine through phenylalanine. Only the CDR3 part of the read is kept: 42 bases, read in frame from the first base. Taken from the germline V gene, the CDR1 and CDR2 loops are MGHRA and YSYEKL. V is cut back by 4 bases and J by 5 bases, with 4 bases in the junction unmatched. Points on this clone: Which antigen it targets is not known. No much larger clonotype is one base removed from it; base qualities were not supplied.

Sequencing was performed on PBMCs or T cells enriched from blood (not recorded which). The chain employs TRBV4-1 and TRBJ1-1; 10 of the junction bases match TRBD1. This clonotype was sampled from a man aged 35 to 55 in a cohort exposed to, infected with or recovered from COVID-19 (not recorded which). The CDR3 protein: CASSPRTGGTEAFF. The DNA is as follows: TGCGCCAGCAGCCCGAGGACAGGGGGAACTGAAGCTTTCTTT.